The 5 T cell receptor beta chains presented below share a single source sample, sequenced in a study of OX40 agonist ivuxolimab in advanced cancers. Assay: immunoSEQ multiplex PCR; the TCRdb copy retains only in-frame clones and omits some. The data show around 40,000 clones, about 88% seen once. Source: CD4+ or CD8+ T cells sorted from blood, taken in a trial of the OX40 agonist ivuxolimab. The receptors derive from an adult with an advanced solid tumor such as melanoma, head and neck, liver or kidney cancer.

The rearrangement uses TRBV10-3 and TRBJ1-5; D remains ambiguous. The CDR3 length is 13 residues. V gave up 10 bases and J gave up 0 bases, with 10 bases separating them. Germline loops: CDR1 ENHRY, CDR2 SYGVKD. The chain's CDR3 is CATATLSNQPQHF. The CDR3 bases are TGTGCCACCGCGACACTTAGCAATCAGCCCCAGCATTTT.

A few counts support this clone. CDR3 sequence reads: CASVNRDLGSGELFF. The CDR3 DNA is TGCGCCAGCGTCAACAGGGACTTGGGGAGCGGGGAGCTGTTTTTT. This chain joins TRBV5-1 and TRBJ2-2; the D call may be TRBD1 or TRBD2 (6 bases each). Germline CDR1 and CDR2: SGHRS and YFSETQ. Trimming removed 7 bases from V and 7 bases from J, with 20 bases in between. This CDR3 comprises 15 residues.

The chain has TRBV10-2 and TRBJ2-1; 8 nucleotides align to TRBD1. The V gene's germline CDR1 is WSHSY and CDR2 SAAADI. The length of the CDR3 is 14 residues. Losses at the gene ends were 8 bases for V and 1 base for J; bases not matched to a gene: 4. CDR3 DNA sequence: TGCGCCAGCTCACAGGGGGAATCCTACAATGAGCAGTTCTTC. Translation gives CASSQGESYNEQFF.

The genes are TRBV5-4 and TRBJ1-5, with 7 bases that match TRBD1. The CDR3 consists of 18 residues. The germline gives CDR1 SGHNT, CDR2 YYREEE (reference sequence). Unmatched junction bases numbered 18, after V lost 4 bases and J lost 5 bases. The CDR3: CASSIKDRSPPPDQPQHF. The CDR3 DNA reads as TGTGCCAGCAGCATTAAGGACAGGAGCCCTCCACCAGATCAGCCCCAGCATTTT.

In its sample, this clone is medium-sized. The sample holds other DNA sequences that translate to the same CDR3. This rearrangement joins TRBV28 to TRBJ1-5; tentative D call: TRBD1 (6 bases). The CDR3 sequence is 13 residues long. Germline V gives CDR1 MDHEN, CDR2 SYDVKM. The V end was cut by 8 bases, the J end by 2 bases, with 10 bases between. The CDR3 sequence: CASQNRGNQPQHF. The CDR3 nucleotides are TGTGCCAGCCAAAACAGGGGCAATCAGCCCCAGCATTTT.